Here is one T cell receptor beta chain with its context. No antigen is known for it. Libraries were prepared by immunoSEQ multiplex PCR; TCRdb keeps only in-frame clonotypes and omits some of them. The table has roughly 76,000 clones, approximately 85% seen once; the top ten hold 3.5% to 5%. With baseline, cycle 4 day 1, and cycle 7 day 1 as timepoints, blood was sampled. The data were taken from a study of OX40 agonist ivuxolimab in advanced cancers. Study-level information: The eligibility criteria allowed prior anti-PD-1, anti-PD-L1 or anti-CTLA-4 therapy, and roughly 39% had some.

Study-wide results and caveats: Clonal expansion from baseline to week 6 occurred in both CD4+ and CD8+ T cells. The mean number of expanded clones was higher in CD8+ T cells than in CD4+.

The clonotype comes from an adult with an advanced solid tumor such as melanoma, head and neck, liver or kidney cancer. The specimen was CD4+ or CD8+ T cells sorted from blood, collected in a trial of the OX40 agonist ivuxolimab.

For the CDR3, the DNA is TGTGCCAGCAGTTCTAGCGGGAGGTTCACAGATACGCAGTATTTT. It codes for CASSSSGRFTDTQYF. V usage is TRBV28 and J usage is TRBJ2-3; 11 bases fit TRBD2. The germline CDR1 and CDR2 sequences are MDHEN and SYDVKM. Germline trimming cut 4 bases from V and 2 bases from J; bases unmatched to any gene: 2. The CDR3 covers 15 residues.